This entry features one TCR beta chain sequence. Antigen unknown. A much larger clone differs from this one at a single base, so this may be a read error. Extraction also yielded germline DNA, while blood RNA was obtained from unsorted whole blood. Germline CDR1 reads SQVTM; CDR2 reads ANQGSEA. This CDR3 has 13 amino acids. This entry comes from a study of tumor-infiltrating lymphocytes in primary liver carcinoma. Study at large: Surgical resection was the treatment these patients received for primary liver carcinoma. Study conclusions and caveats: Reduced overlap was seen in tumor-adjacent and tumor-blood pairs versus tumor region pairs. Left bulk and unsorted, the samples did not allow CD4+ and CD8+ repertoires to be compared.

With a constant-region primer, TCR beta cDNA was made from approximately 510 ng of total RNA. Generation of the TCR beta libraries relied on three nested multiplex PCR rounds using slightly modified ARM-PCR. A C-beta reverse primer was combined with TRBV1-TRBV30 forward primers in the first two PCR rounds, and each round had 10 cycles. TCRdb itself ran the multiplex PCR reads through MiXCR, one entry per CDR3 protein. The sample contains approximately 300,000 distinct CDR3 sequences, roughly 60% of which appear only once. The sample consisted of peripheral blood. The chain recombines TRBV29-1 with TRBJ1-2, with D possibly TRBD1 on 6 matching bases. This sequence originates from a middle-aged man with primary liver carcinoma and hepatitis B virus infection. CDR3 region: CSIEGGTIYGYTF. The CDR3 region has the DNA TGCAGCATTGAAGGTGGGACAATCTATGGCTACACCTTC.